Below, 13 T cell receptor beta chains from the same sample are listed, as sequenced in a study of blood T cell repertoires in COVID-19 (TCRdb year 2020). The protocol used for the library was the immunoSEQ multiplex PCR assay. TCRdb carries this immuneACCESS record with in-frame sequences only. Its versions omit some clonotypes, under half of them owing to an unresolved V gene in the studies checked, with the rest unexplained. Present in this sample are roughly 120,000 clones, about four fifths of which were seen just once. Together, the top ten hold 9.5% to 13% of the sample. The sample was peripheral blood. All receptors come from a human donor in a cohort sampled during active COVID-19.

The rearrangement links TRBV6-5 to TRBJ1-2, with D possibly TRBD1 on 5 matching bases. This CDR3 comprises 16 residues. V lost 2 bases to trimming and J lost 5 bases, with 18 bases between them. Germline V gene lookup returns CDR1 MNHEY and CDR2 SVGAGI. For the CDR3, the DNA is TGTGCCAGCAGTTACACCCCAGACCCCGGACAATATGGCTACACCTTC. Amino acids: CASSYTPDPGQYGYTF.

The rearrangement joins TRBV2 to TRBJ1-5; D is undetermined. The CDR3 runs to 13 residues. V lost 7 bases, J lost 4 bases, and 11 bases lay in between. Per germline, CDR1 SNHLY and CDR2 FYNNEI. This CDR3 reads CASNVGRNQPQHF. CDR3 nucleotide sequence: TGTGCCAGCAATGTTGGGAGAAATCAGCCCCAGCATTTT. The variable domain in full, completed from reference TRBV2 and TRBJ1-5, reads EPEVTQTPSHQVTQMGQEVILRCVPISNHLYFYWYRQILGQKVEFLVSFYNNEISEKSEIFDDQFSVERPDGSNFTLKIRSTKLEDSAMYFCASNVGRNQPQHFGDGTRLSIL.

The rearrangement links TRBV4-1 to TRBJ1-2; 10 positions agree with TRBD1. CDR1 and CDR2 from the germline V gene are MGHRA and YSYEKL. J lost 2 bases, V lost 3 bases, and 6 bases had no gene match. The CDR3 runs to 16 residues. CDR3 nucleotide sequence: TGCGCCAGCAGCCATCTTAGGACAGGGGGGAACTATGGCTACACCTTC. This encodes CASSHLRTGGNYGYTF.

The gene calls are TRBV10-3 and TRBJ2-7; tentatively, D is TRBD1 (6 bases). In germline, CDR1 is ENHRY, CDR2 SYGVKD. The CDR3 extends over 14 amino acids. V lost 0 bases, J lost 5 bases, and 11 bases lay in between. The CDR3, as DNA: TGTGCCATCAGTGAGTCAACAGGGTACGACGAGCAGTACTTC. Translating gives CAISESTGYDEQYF.

This clone has only one observation. This sequence joins TRBV10-1 and TRBJ2-3; a weak D match, TRBD1 (6 bases). V was cut by 3 bases and J by 0 bases, with 10 bases left in between. Germline V gene sequence: CDR1 WNHNN, CDR2 SYGVQD (reference sequence). The length of the CDR3 is 15 residues. As DNA, the CDR3 is TGCGCCAGCAGTGATCCAGGGGCAAGCACAGATACGCAGTATTTT. Residues: CASSDPGASTDTQYF.

This clone was observed a handful of times. The chain has TRBV2 and TRBJ2-3; 10 bases are a match to TRBD2. The CDR3 loop spans 17 amino acids. Looked up from germline, CDR1 is SNHLY and CDR2 is FYNNEI. Trimming removed 2 bases from V and 7 bases from J; junction bases left unmatched: 12. As DNA, the CDR3 is TGTGCCAGCAGTGAATTTGTAACTAGCGGGGTTTTGAATACGCAGTATTTT. It specifies CASSEFVTSGVLNTQYF.

This sequence joins TRBV5-1 and TRBJ1-2, with 10 nucleotides matching TRBD1. The CDR3 covers 16 residues. In germline, CDR1 is SGHRS, CDR2 YFSETQ. With V trimmed by 0 bases and J by 3 bases, 5 bases remained unmatched. The CDR3 bases are TGCGCCAGCAGCTTGGCGACAGGGGGCGAGGACTATGGCTACACCTTC. Protein product: CASSLATGGEDYGYTF.

This clone turned up a few times. This chain joins TRBV4-3 and TRBJ1-2, with D possibly being TRBD1 (5 bases). The CDR3 runs 16 residues. Trimming took off 0 bases at V and 7 bases at J, with 18 bases between the two ends. CDR1 is LGHNA and CDR2 is YSLEER in the germline V gene. The CDR3 DNA reads TGCGCCAGCAGCCAAGAGGCAGCGATTCGGGGGGGTGGCTACACCTTC. Its protein is CASSQEAAIRGGGYTF.

V and J are TRBV27 and TRBJ2-1, with 8 nucleotides matching TRBD2. The CDR3 has 16 residues. Germline V gives CDR1 MNHEY, CDR2 SMNVEV (reference sequence). V was pared by 5 bases and J by 5 bases, with 11 bases of the junction left unmatched. The CDR3 reads CASSPRGGYYHNEQFF. CDR3 in DNA: TGTGCCAGCAGTCCCCGGGGGGGGTACTACCACAATGAGCAGTTCTTC.

The gene calls are TRBV7-2 and TRBJ1-2; TRBD1 might be the D (6 bases). Germline values: CDR1 SGHTA, CDR2 FQGNSA. This CDR3 is built from 14 residues. V lost 5 bases and J 8 bases, leaving 18 bases between the germline ends. The CDR3 DNA is TGTGCCAGCAGCGACGGGACCGGGACAAAAGGCTACACCTTC. Amino acid sequence: CASSDGTGTKGYTF.

CDR3 DNA: TGTGCCAGCGCAGAAATAAGGGACAGCCAAGAGACCCAGTACTTC. This translates into CASAEIRDSQETQYF. The chain uses TRBV18 and TRBJ2-5, with TRBD1 matching 7 bases. Per germline, CDR1 KGHSH and CDR2 LQKENI. The ends lost 8 bases at V and 1 base at J; junction bases unmatched: 10. The CDR3 sequence is 15 residues long.

This chain links TRBV21-1 with TRBJ2-5; the D call of TRBD2 is as the table states it, not checked on the DNA. TRBV21-1 is reported as a pseudogene. This CDR3 has 14 amino acids. DNA for the CDR3: TGTGCCAGCAGCGGCCCGGGGTGTAAGGAGACCCAGTACTTC. Translated, it gives CASSGPGCKETQYF.

This clone has only a few counts. The rearrangement joins TRBV27 to TRBJ1-1; 11 positions match TRBD1. This CDR3 has 16 residues. Germline V gene sequence: CDR1 MNHEY, CDR2 SMNVEV (reference sequence). The V and J ends lost 0 bases and 4 bases, in that order; junction bases with no gene match: 4. The DNA for the CDR3 is TGTGCCAGCAGTTTATCCTTCGGACAGGGGGCCACTGAAGCTTTCTTT. Translating gives CASSLSFGQGATEAFF.